This TCR beta chain came from a study of chemoradiotherapy in HPV16-positive cancers. Study outcomes and limitations: Candidate HPV-specific clones and E7-related TCR motifs grew in tumor during treatment. In HPV16-positive patients, HPV-responsive T-cell expansion tracked better recurrence-free survival. HPV-specific T cells were functionally defined from only two HPV16-positive patients.

Assay used: immunoSEQ multiplex PCR; TCRdb lists only in-frame clones, some missing. The repertoire holds about 8,000 clones, roughly four fifths seen once, with nearly 7.5% in the top ten. On this clone itself: What it binds is unknown.

Unmatched junction bases numbered 5, after V lost 3 bases and J lost 5 bases. The length of the CDR3 is 16 residues. CDR1 and CDR2 from the germline V gene are LNHDA and SQIVND (reference sequence). The material was obtained from a patient who underwent chemoradiotherapy. The chain uses TRBV19 and TRBJ2-5; 14 bases line up with TRBD2. The sequence came from a human donor with HPV-associated anogenital cancer. DNA for the CDR3: TGTGCCAGTAGTATGGGGACTAGCGGGAGAGGTGAGACCCAGTACTTC. Protein: CASSMGTSGRGETQYF. The full variable domain, rest sourced from reference TRBV19 and TRBJ2-5, is DGGITQSPKYLFRKEGQNVTLSCEQNLNHDAMYWYRQDPGQGLRLIYYSQIVNDFQKGDIAEGYSVSREKKESFPLTVTSAQKNPTAFYLCASSMGTSGRGETQYFGPGTRLLVL.